The entry below gives a single T cell receptor (beta chain) sequence along with its context. This CDR3 spans 12 amino acids. V lost 5 bases and J lost 7, with 6 bases in between. Germline V gene data show CDR1 as SGHVS and CDR2 as FNYEAQ. It was with a sample-barcoded 5' primer and a J-beta primer mix that a second PCR of roughly 7 to 12 cycles was run. TCRdb passed the 5' RACE reads through MiXCR, listing each CDR3 protein once. The table lists about 2 million distinct CDR3 sequences, less than 50% of them singletons. These data are taken from a study of blood T cells in healthy people across ages. The sample comprised blood. The chain joins TRBV7-6 to TRBJ2-6; D remains unclear. The clonotype comes from a woman between 40 and 50 years old in good health. The CDR3 region has the DNA TGTGCCAGCAGCCCTACTGCCAACGTCCTGACTTTC. Translated: CASSPTANVLTF.